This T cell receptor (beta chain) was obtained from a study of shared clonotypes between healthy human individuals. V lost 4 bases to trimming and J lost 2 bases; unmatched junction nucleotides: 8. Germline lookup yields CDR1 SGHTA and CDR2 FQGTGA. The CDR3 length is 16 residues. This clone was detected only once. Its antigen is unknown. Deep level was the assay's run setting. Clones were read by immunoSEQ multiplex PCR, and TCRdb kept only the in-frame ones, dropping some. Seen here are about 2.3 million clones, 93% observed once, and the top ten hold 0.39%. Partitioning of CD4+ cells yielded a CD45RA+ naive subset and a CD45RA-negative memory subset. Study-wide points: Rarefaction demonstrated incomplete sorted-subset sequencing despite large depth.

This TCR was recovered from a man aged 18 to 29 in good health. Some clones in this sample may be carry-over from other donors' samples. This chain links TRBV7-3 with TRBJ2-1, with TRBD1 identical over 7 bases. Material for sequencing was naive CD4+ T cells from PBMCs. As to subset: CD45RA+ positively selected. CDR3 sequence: CASSSSTRGPYNEQFF. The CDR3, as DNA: TGTGCCAGCAGCTCCTCCACTAGGGGGCCCTACAATGAGCAGTTCTTC.